Following are 18 T cell receptor beta chains from one sample sequenced in a study of T-cell reconstitution after alpha-beta-depleted transplantation in children. Construction of the TCRbeta library involved unique molecular identifiers. In TCRdb, the PCR reads were re-called with MiXCR into one record per CDR3 protein. This table has about 610,000 distinct CDR3 sequences, over 20% appearing once. The material sequenced was PBMCs, taken before TCRalphabeta/CD19-depleted stem cell transplant. The receptors shown here come from a boy under two years old with Wiskott-Aldrich syndrome, due to receive a stem cell transplant.

This clonotype was recorded once. This may come from a read error, since a much larger clone is one base off. CDR3 residues: CASSVQGRDTGDLFF. CDR3 nucleotide sequence: TGTGCCAGCAGCGTACAGGGAAGGGACACCGGGGACCTGTTTTTT. V usage is TRBV9 and J usage is TRBJ2-2; perhaps TRBD1 as D (6 bases). The CDR3 spans 15 residues. Germline CDR1 reads SGDLS; CDR2 reads YYNGEE.

This clonotype was counted at least ten times. At one of its ends the junction is not consistent with the germline gene, which may arise from a read error. V is TRBV5-1 and J is TRBJ2-2, with TRBD2 matching 10 bases. This CDR3 is built from 16 residues. The germline gives CDR1 SGHRS, CDR2 YFSETQ. The CDR3 region has the DNA TGTGCCAGCAGCTCAGGACTAGCGGCGAACACCGGGGAGCTGTTTTTT. Its translation is CASSSGLAANTGELFF.

The rearrangement uses TRBV10-3 and TRBJ2-5, with D possibly TRBD1 on 6 matching bases. Germline CDR1 is ENHRY and CDR2 is SYGVKD. V shed 2 bases and J shed 3 bases, with 13 bases lying between them. This CDR3 region has 15 residues. This CDR3 is CAISEPRDIEETQYF. In nucleotides, the CDR3 is TGTGCCATCAGTGAGCCCCGGGACATCGAAGAGACCCAGTACTTC.

A few counts support this clonotype. V and J are TRBV12-3 or TRBV12-4 and TRBJ1-1; no firm D call. V lost 3 bases, J lost 6 bases, and 8 bases lay in between. This CDR3 is 12 amino acids long. As DNA, the CDR3 is TGTGCCAGCAGTTTTGTGACACCTGAAGCTTTCTTT. Translation: CASSFVTPEAFF.

The rearrangement joins TRBV2 to TRBJ2-1; TRBD2 agrees at 12 bases. Trimming removed 6 bases from V and 7 bases from J; junction bases left unmatched: 4. The V gene's germline CDR1 is SNHLY and CDR2 FYNNEI. This CDR3 contains 14 residues. This CDR3 reads CASSGTSGWNEQFF. The CDR3 coding sequence is TGTGCCAGCAGCGGGACTAGCGGGTGGAATGAGCAGTTCTTC.

CDR3 sequence (DNA): TGTGCCAGCAGCGTAGATGTTAGCGGGCTAAGCACAGATACGCAGTATTTT. Its protein product is CASSVDVSGLSTDTQYF. The rearrangement joins TRBV9 to TRBJ2-3, with 7 bases identical to TRBD2. The CDR3 is 17 residues long. Unmatched junction bases numbered 7, after V lost 0 bases and J lost 0 bases. Germline loops: CDR1 SGDLS, CDR2 YYNGEE.

The table lists this clonotype with a few counts. The chain has TRBV4-1 and TRBJ2-1; the D call may be TRBD1 or TRBD2 (5 bases each). V lost 3 bases, J lost 3 bases, and 9 bases lay in between. Per germline, CDR1 MGHRA and CDR2 YSYEKL. There are 14 residues in the CDR3. As DNA, the CDR3 is TGCGCCAGCAGCCAGGGACCAAACTACAATGAGCAGTTCTTC. It is translated as CASSQGPNYNEQFF.

The chain couples TRBV6-2 or TRBV6-3 to TRBJ2-7; TRBD2 might be the D (6 bases). Germline V gene data show CDR1 as MNHEY and CDR2 as SVGEGT. The CDR3 is 13 amino acids. The V end was cut by 6 bases, the J end by 5 bases, with 14 bases between. Here the CDR3 reads CASRPTRGHEQYF. CDR3 coding DNA: TGTGCCAGCAGGCCGACTAGGGGACACGAGCAGTACTTC.

The chain combines TRBV7-9 with TRBJ2-6; D is perhaps TRBD2 (5 bases). CDR1 SEHNR and CDR2 FQNEAQ come from the germline V gene (reference sequence). The V gene lost 7 bases and the J gene lost 2 bases, with 9 bases spanning the gap. There are 14 residues in the CDR3. CDR3 protein: CASTRDAGANVLTF. Here the CDR3 DNA reads TGTGCCAGCACCCGGGATGCTGGGGCCAACGTCCTGACTTTC.

In this sample, this clonotype turned up a few times. The gene calls are TRBV20-1 and TRBJ2-2; D is uncertain. Germline V gene lookup returns CDR1 DFQATT and CDR2 SNEGSKA (reference sequence). V was trimmed by 5 bases and J by 5 bases, leaving 15 bases between them. CDR3 length equals 14 residues. This CDR3 is CSAPWSGRTGELFF. The DNA for the CDR3 is TGCAGTGCTCCCTGGTCTGGGCGGACCGGGGAGCTGTTTTTT.

This sequence joins TRBV20-1 and TRBJ2-5; unclear D gene. Trimming cost V 3 bases and J 5 bases, with 10 bases left between them. The CDR3 contains 12 residues. From germline, CDR1 is DFQATT and CDR2 SNEGSKA (reference sequence). Here the CDR3 reads CSARETRETQYF. CDR3 DNA sequence: TGCAGTGCTAGGGAAACCAGGGAGACCCAGTACTTC.

This clonotype was counted a few times. CDR3 in amino acids: CSPNGGTTEAFF. CDR3 DNA: TGCAGTCCAAACGGGGGCACCACTGAAGCTTTCTTT. The rearrangement joins TRBV20-1 to TRBJ1-1, with a weak D call TRBD1 (6 bases). V gave up 8 bases and J gave up 4 bases, with 14 bases separating them. Germline lookup yields CDR1 DFQATT and CDR2 SNEGSKA (reference sequence). CDR3 length: 12 amino acids.

The chain combines TRBV24-1 with TRBJ1-1; D is possibly TRBD1 (6 bases). V was shortened by 2 bases and J by 10 bases, with 13 bases between the two germline ends. This CDR3 is 13 amino acids long. CDR1 KGHDR and CDR2 SFDVKD come from the germline V gene. The CDR3 loop is CATSDSGGGRAFF. CDR3 in DNA: TGTGCCACCAGTGATTCCGGGGGGGGGCGAGCTTTCTTT.

This clonotype was seen a handful of times. This chain connects TRBV5-1 to TRBJ2-1; D is perhaps TRBD1 or TRBD2 (6 bases each). Trimming stripped 5 bases from V and 8 bases from J, with 14 bases between. Germline CDR1 is SGHRS and CDR2 is YFSETQ. This CDR3 is built from 13 residues. The CDR3 sequence: CASRLGGTDEQFF. The CDR3 DNA reads as TGCGCCAGCAGACTGGGGGGCACCGATGAGCAGTTCTTC. The variable domain in full, completed from reference TRBV5-1 and TRBJ2-1, reads KAGVTQTPRYLIKTRGQQVTLSCSPISGHRSVSWYQQTPGQGLQFLFEYFSETQRNKGNFPGRFSGRQFSNSRSEMNVSTLELGDSALYLCASRLGGTDEQFFGPGTRLTVL.

The chain combines TRBV6-5 with TRBJ2-4; D remains ambiguous. Trimming took 6 bases from V and 0 from J, leaving 9 bases between them. This CDR3 has 14 amino acids. Germline V gives CDR1 MNHEY, CDR2 SVGAGI. The CDR3 loop is CASRHSLAKNIQYF. CDR3 nucleotides: TGTGCCAGCAGGCACTCTTTAGCCAAAAACATTCAGTACTTC.

The chain has TRBV7-6 and TRBJ2-3; D may be TRBD1 (6 bases). Germline V gene lookup returns CDR1 SGHVS and CDR2 FNYEAQ. V was shortened by 5 bases and J by 3 bases, with 24 bases between the two germline ends. The CDR3 covers 18 residues. The CDR3 is CASSVYGWGQGLTDTQYF. The CDR3 nucleotides are TGTGCCAGCAGCGTCTACGGGTGGGGGCAGGGGCTTACAGATACGCAGTATTTT.

This clonotype has a single count. The chain joins TRBV12-3 or TRBV12-4 to TRBJ2-4; D perhaps matches TRBD2 (6 bases). The CDR3 runs to 13 residues. V was cut by 6 bases and J by 8 bases, with 14 bases left in between. The CDR3 sequence: CASSWRGGYIQYF. CDR3 bases: TGTGCCAGCAGCTGGAGGGGCGGGTACATTCAGTACTTC.

V is TRBV5-1 and J is TRBJ1-3; the match to TRBD1 covers 8 bases. CDR3 length: 14 residues. Per the germline V gene, CDR1 is SGHRS and CDR2 is YFSETQ. V gave up 0 bases and J gave up 8 bases; unmatched junction bases: 4. CDR3 loop: CASSLGTGSDTIYF. CDR3 nucleotides: TGCGCCAGCAGCTTGGGGACAGGGTCTGACACCATATATTTT.